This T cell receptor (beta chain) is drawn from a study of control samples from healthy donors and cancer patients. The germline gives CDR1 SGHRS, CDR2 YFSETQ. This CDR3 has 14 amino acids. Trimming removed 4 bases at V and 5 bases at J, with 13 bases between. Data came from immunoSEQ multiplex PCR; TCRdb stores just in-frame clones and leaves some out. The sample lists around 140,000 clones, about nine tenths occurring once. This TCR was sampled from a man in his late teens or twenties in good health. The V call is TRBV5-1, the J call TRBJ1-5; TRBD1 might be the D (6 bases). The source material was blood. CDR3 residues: CASSPGTRDQPQHF. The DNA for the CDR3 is TGCGCCAGCAGCCCCGGGACAAGGGATCAGCCCCAGCATTTT.